The clone carrying this T cell receptor beta chain was detected only a few times. Its cognate antigen is unknown. The primer mix had 60 Vbeta and 13 Jbeta primers. The data were produced by immunoSEQ multiplex PCR, yet TCRdb's version contains in-frame clones alone and is incomplete. This sample has around 170,000 clones, with 70% to 85% found just once. This sample was taken from a study of cytomegalovirus exposure and HLA in healthy donors. Study summary: The roughly 100 million unique TCR beta sequences, from about 180 million T cells, were found by an earlier analysis. From donors who were HLA-typed, an early data release held approximately 91 million unique TCRs.

Looked up from germline, CDR1 is LGHNA and CDR2 is YSLEER. The CDR3 extends over 15 amino acids. V lost 3 bases to trimming and J lost 2 bases, with 14 bases between them. General observations from the study: Researchers reported that a few CMV-associated chains were confirmed in vitro as CMV antigen-specific. By a later analysis, the bulk of CMV-associated TCR beta chains appeared HLA-restricted.

V and J are TRBV4-3 and TRBJ2-7, with D maybe TRBD1 (6 bases). The clonotype comes from a male donor in good health and CMV-seronegative. The sequencing input was PBMCs. For the CDR3, the DNA is TGCGCCAGCAGCCACGAGGGGGTTGGGACCTACGAGCAGTACTTC. This sequence encodes CASSHEGVGTYEQYF.